These 24 T cell receptor beta chains originate from one sample sequenced in a study of early T cells in non-severe SARS-CoV-2 infection. Using its own MiXCR run on the 5' RACE reads, TCRdb lists one record per CDR3 protein. The sample lists about 82,000 distinct CDR3 sequences, over 10% seen once, with 5.5% to 7.5% in the top ten. Sequencing was carried out using whole blood. Receptor source: an adult who was a healthcare worker with PCR-confirmed SARS-CoV-2 infection or an uninfected control (not recorded which).

In this sample, this clonotype turned up a few times. This chain links TRBV29-1 with TRBJ2-3, with D possibly TRBD1 on 5 matching bases. The CDR3 spans 13 residues. CDR1 is SQVTM and CDR2 is ANQGSEA in the germline V gene. The V end lost 4 bases, the J end lost 1 base, and 9 bases lay between the germline ends. The CDR3: CSVVEGGTDTQYF. CDR3 coding DNA: TGCAGCGTTGTCGAAGGGGGCACAGATACGCAGTATTTT.

This clonotype occurred many times. V and J are TRBV7-2 and TRBJ1-3; D is uncertain. Trimming removed 5 bases from V and 0 bases from J, with 14 bases in between. The CDR3 spans 16 residues. Germline V gene data show CDR1 as SGHTA and CDR2 as FQGNSA. Here the CDR3 reads CASSQGNVFSGNTIYF. In nucleotides, the CDR3 is TGTGCCAGCAGCCAAGGGAACGTCTTCTCTGGAAACACCATATATTTT.

This clonotype was seen only a few times. V and J are TRBV7-8 and TRBJ1-4, with D uncertain. CDR1 is SGHVS and CDR2 is FQNEAQ in the germline V gene. The CDR3 contains 14 residues. Trimming took 7 bases from V and 2 from J, leaving 11 bases between them. The CDR3: CASKNTETNEKLFF. CDR3 bases: TGTGCCAGCAAAAATACAGAGACTAATGAAAAACTGTTTTTT. The complete variable domain, with remaining parts taken from reference TRBV7-8 and TRBJ1-4, reads GAGVSQSPRYKVAKRGQDVALRCDPISGHVSLFWYQQALGQGPEFLTYFQNEAQLDKSGLPSDRFFAERPEGSVSTLKIQRTQQEDSAVYLCASKNTETNEKLFFGSGTQLSVL.

This clonotype was detected ten times or more. The J gene is TRBJ2-1, the V gene TRBV27; 10 positions agree with TRBD2. CDR3 length equals 16 residues. V dropped 8 bases and J dropped 1; count of bases not matched to a gene: 8. Germline CDR1 reads MNHEY; CDR2 reads SMNVEV (reference sequence). CDR3 loop: CASGTSGARSYNEQFF. In nucleotides, the CDR3 is TGTGCCAGCGGTACTAGCGGGGCTCGTTCCTACAATGAGCAGTTCTTC.

This clonotype has a handful of counts. The J gene is TRBJ2-7, the V gene TRBV3-1; 8 bases match TRBD1. V gave up 1 base and J gave up 2 bases; unmatched junction bases: 4. The CDR3 has 15 residues. The germline V gene encodes CDR1 LGHDT and CDR2 YNNKEL (reference sequence). The chain's CDR3 is CASSQGGQAPYEQYF. The CDR3, as DNA: TGTGCCAGCAGCCAAGGGGGACAGGCCCCCTACGAGCAGTACTTC.

This clonotype occurred a few times. The chain carries TRBV3-1 and TRBJ1-1, with unresolved D. The CDR3 spans 14 residues. Germline loops: CDR1 LGHDT, CDR2 YNNKEL (reference sequence). The V end lost 2 bases, the J end lost 2 bases, and 9 bases lay between the germline ends. CDR3 loop: CASSQWADNTEAFF. CDR3 DNA: TGTGCCAGCAGCCAATGGGCCGACAACACTGAAGCTTTCTTT.

The chain couples TRBV20-1 to TRBJ2-3; 8 positions agree with TRBD1. The V segment lost 3 bases and the J segment 2 bases; nucleotides outside the gene matches: 1. The CDR3 is made up of 13 amino acids. Germline-derived CDR1 and CDR2 are DFQATT and SNEGSKA (reference sequence). The CDR3: CSARQGATDTQYF. The CDR3 DNA is TGCAGTGCTAGGCAGGGGGCCACAGATACGCAGTATTTT.

As DNA, the CDR3 is TGTGCCAGCAGCCAAGAGATCCCTAGCGGGAGCCCCAGGGAGCAGTTCTTC. It encodes CASSQEIPSGSPREQFF. The rearrangement joins TRBV3-1 to TRBJ2-1, with 10 bases that match TRBD2. CDR3 length: 17 amino acids. J was trimmed by 10 bases and V by 0 bases; bases with no gene match: 12. Looked up from germline, CDR1 is LGHDT and CDR2 is YNNKEL (reference sequence).

This clonotype was counted at least ten times. The gene calls are TRBV6-6 and TRBJ1-4; weak D call: TRBD1 (5 bases). Germline loops: CDR1 MNHNY, CDR2 SVGAGI (reference sequence). CDR3 length: 15 residues. Trimming left V 0 bases short and J 4 bases short, with 9 bases between. In DNA, the CDR3 is TGTGCCAGCAGTTACTCGGGACGAGATAATGAAAAACTGTTTTTT. Amino acids: CASSYSGRDNEKLFF.

This clonotype was picked up a small number of times. V usage is TRBV20-1 and J usage is TRBJ1-1; D remains unclear. The CDR3 is 11 amino acids. Germline values: CDR1 DFQATT, CDR2 SNEGSKA (reference sequence). With 1 base removed from V and 4 bases from J, the gap between germline ends came to 4 bases. The CDR3 sequence is CSARGRTEAFF. For the CDR3, the DNA is TGCAGTGCTAGAGGACGCACTGAAGCTTTCTTT.

This clonotype turned up a few times. The chain employs TRBV24-1 and TRBJ2-2; TRBD1 matches 7 bases. Germline-derived CDR1 and CDR2 are KGHDR and SFDVKD. This CDR3 is built from 15 residues. V lost 3 bases, J lost 6 bases, and 6 bases stayed unmatched. Written as DNA, the CDR3 is TGTGCCACCAGTGATCTCCGGACAGGCCCCGGGGAGCTGTTTTTT. Translating it yields CATSDLRTGPGELFF.

The table lists this clonotype with a few counts. V usage is TRBV5-1 and J usage is TRBJ1-5; tentatively, D is TRBD1 (5 bases). CDR3 length: 16 amino acids. Trimming took 4 bases from V and 2 from J, leaving 16 bases between them. Germline CDR1 and CDR2: SGHRS and YFSETQ. The CDR3 region has the DNA TGCGCCAGCAGCGACGGGACCGATCGGGGCAATCAGCCCCAGCATTTT. This gives the protein CASSDGTDRGNQPQHF.

A few counts support this clonotype. This sequence joins TRBV24-1 and TRBJ2-3; TRBD2 matches at 7 bases. The V gene's germline CDR1 is KGHDR and CDR2 SFDVKD. The CDR3 loop spans 14 amino acids. J lost 8 bases, V lost 6 bases, and 10 bases had no gene match. Here the CDR3 reads CATSLPTGGGTQYF. Here the CDR3 DNA reads TGTGCCACCAGTTTGCCAACGGGAGGAGGTACGCAGTATTTT.

This clonotype has just a few counts. The V and J genes are TRBV5-1 and TRBJ1-2, with D unresolved. V lost 1 base and J 1 base, leaving 5 bases between the germline ends. The CDR3 contains 13 residues. Germline V gives CDR1 SGHRS, CDR2 YFSETQ. Here the CDR3 DNA reads TGCGCCAGCAGCTTGACACTTAACTATGGCTACACCTTC. Its translation: CASSLTLNYGYTF.

This clonotype was found many times. The rearrangement links TRBV5-4 to TRBJ1-2; 7 nucleotides align to TRBD1. This CDR3 contains 16 residues. The junction had 10 bases not matched to a gene; V was cut back by 3 bases and J by 2 bases. Germline V gene sequence: CDR1 SGHNT, CDR2 YYREEE (reference sequence). The CDR3 sequence: CASSSGVGGGNYGYTF. CDR3 coding DNA: TGTGCCAGCAGCTCGGGGGTAGGAGGGGGCAACTATGGCTACACCTTC.

This clonotype has a count of ten or more. This chain links TRBV5-4 with TRBJ2-7; TRBD2 might be the D (5 bases). V shed 2 bases and J shed 5 bases, with 14 bases lying between them. Germline assignment: CDR1 SGHNT and CDR2 YYREEE (reference sequence). The CDR3 has 14 amino acids. The CDR3 sequence is CASSLGGTVDEQYF. CDR3 coding DNA: TGTGCCAGCAGCTTAGGAGGAACTGTGGACGAGCAGTACTTC.

This clonotype showed up many times. V usage is TRBV9 and J usage is TRBJ1-2, with D unresolved. V gave up 0 bases and J gave up 1 base, with 16 bases separating them. The CDR3 has 17 amino acids. The germline CDR1 and CDR2 sequences are SGDLS and YYNGEE. CDR3 amino acids: CASSVGEGPGRNYGYTF. For the CDR3, the DNA is TGTGCCAGCAGCGTAGGCGAAGGACCCGGACGTAACTATGGCTACACCTTC.

This clonotype was found many times. The J gene is TRBJ2-4, the V gene TRBV7-9; 15 nucleotides agree with TRBD2. The CDR3 totals 18 residues. The germline V gene encodes CDR1 SEHNR and CDR2 FQNEAQ (reference sequence). J lost 1 base, V lost 5 bases, and 6 bases had no gene match. As DNA, the CDR3 is TGTGCCAGCAGCCCGTGGACTAGCGGGAGGGAGGCCAAAAACATTCAGTACTTC. Translation: CASSPWTSGREAKNIQYF.

This clonotype came up many times. The chain uses TRBV2 and TRBJ2-3; TRBD2 matches at 7 bases. After removal of 2 bases from V and 1 base from J, the junction contained 6 bases not matched to a gene. The germline CDR1 and CDR2 sequences are SNHLY and FYNNEI. There are 16 residues in the CDR3. The CDR3 reads CASSELREWGTDTQYF. In nucleotides, the CDR3 is TGTGCCAGCAGTGAACTGCGGGAGTGGGGCACAGATACGCAGTATTTT. The full variable domain, rest sourced from reference TRBV2 and TRBJ2-3, is EPEVTQTPSHQVTQMGQEVILRCVPISNHLYFYWYRQILGQKVEFLVSFYNNEISEKSEIFDDQFSVERPDGSNFTLKIRSTKLEDSAMYFCASSELREWGTDTQYFGPGTRLTVL.

The rearrangement links TRBV5-1 to TRBJ1-2; a possible D gene is TRBD1 (6 bases). Germline assignment: CDR1 SGHRS and CDR2 YFSETQ. The germline V and J ends were trimmed by 3 bases and 4 bases, with 13 bases remaining between them. The CDR3 contains 14 residues. CDR3 sequence: CASSSPGQGYGYTF. The CDR3 DNA reads TGCGCCAGCAGCTCACCGGGACAAGGCTATGGCTACACCTTC.

This clonotype was recorded at least ten times. In DNA, the CDR3 is TGTGCCAGTAACACCTACACTATTTCCGATCAGCCCCAGCATTTT. Translation: CASNTYTISDQPQHF. This chain connects TRBV19 to TRBJ1-5; the D is unclear. Germline CDR1 and CDR2: LNHDA and SQIVND (reference sequence). The length of the CDR3 is 15 residues. The V gene lost 7 bases and the J gene lost 5 bases, with 18 bases spanning the gap.

The rearrangement uses TRBV11-3 and TRBJ2-1; TRBD2 aligns across 13 bases. The germline V gene encodes CDR1 SGHNT and CDR2 YENEEA. Germline trimming cut 5 bases from V and 9 bases from J; bases unmatched to any gene: 7. This CDR3 has 15 residues. Here the CDR3 DNA reads TGTGCCAGCAGCCGCGGACTAGCGGGAGCTAGTGAGCAGTTCTTC. As protein: CASSRGLAGASEQFF.

The chain couples TRBV4-2 to TRBJ2-5; unclear D gene. Looked up from germline, CDR1 is LGHNA and CDR2 is YNFKEQ. V shed 2 bases and J shed 5 bases, with 12 bases lying between them. CDR3 length equals 14 residues. CDR3 DNA sequence: TGTGCCAGCAGCCAACCTATGGGATGGGAGACCCAGTACTTC. Protein sequence: CASSQPMGWETQYF.

This clonotype has a count of ten or more. The chain combines TRBV20-1 with TRBJ1-3; D is undetermined. CDR1 DFQATT and CDR2 SNEGSKA come from the germline V gene (reference sequence). Trimming took off 6 bases at V and 1 base at J, with 16 bases between the two ends. CDR3 length: 15 amino acids. The CDR3 region has the DNA TGCAGTGCCCTAGGTGTACCATGGTCTGGAAACACCATATATTTT. It specifies CSALGVPWSGNTIYF.